This T cell receptor (beta chain) was recovered during a study of cytomegalovirus exposure and HLA in healthy donors. In the study overall: Approximately 180 million T cells yielded 100 million or so unique TCR beta sequences, as an earlier analysis found. Study results and caveats: In an earlier analysis, most TCR beta V segments were productive about 87% or about 30% of the time. Apart from CMV serostatus, no immune exposure information was available.

With respect to this clone: What it binds is not known.

Primers included in the PCR were 60 Vbeta and 13 Jbeta primers. In the original workflow: Later analysis identified roughly 84 million unique TCR beta chains, approximately 11 million shared. Repertoires were generated with immunoSEQ multiplex PCR, while TCRdb's copy carries only in-frame clones and drops some. V and J calls and clone size are those listed in that table; D and trimming were worked out from the DNA. This sample carries over 110,000 clones, about 80% of them seen once, and the ten largest clones take approximately 5.6%. Germline V lookup: CDR1 MNHNS, CDR2 SASEGT. This CDR3 is built from 11 residues. V lost 7 bases and J 5 bases, leaving 8 bases between the germline ends.

The TCR sequence derives from a woman in her thirties or forties in good health and CMV-seropositive. J is TRBJ2-5 and V is TRBV6-1; a weak D match, TRBD1 (5 bases). The sequenced sample was PBMCs. The CDR3 loop is CASTGRETQYF. Written as DNA, the CDR3 is TGTGCCAGCACAGGGCGGGAGACCCAGTACTTC.